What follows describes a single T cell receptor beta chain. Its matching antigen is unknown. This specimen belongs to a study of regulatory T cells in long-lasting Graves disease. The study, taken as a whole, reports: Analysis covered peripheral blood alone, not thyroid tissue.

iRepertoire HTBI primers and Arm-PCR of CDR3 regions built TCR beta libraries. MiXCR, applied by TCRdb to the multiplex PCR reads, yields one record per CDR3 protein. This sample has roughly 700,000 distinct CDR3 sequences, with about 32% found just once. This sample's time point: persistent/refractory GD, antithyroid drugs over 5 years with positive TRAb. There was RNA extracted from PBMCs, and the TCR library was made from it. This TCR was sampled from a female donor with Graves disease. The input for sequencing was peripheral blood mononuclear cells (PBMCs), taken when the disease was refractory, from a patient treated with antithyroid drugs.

CDR3 nucleotides: TGTGCCAGCCTAGATGGGGGCTGGGATGGCACTGAAGCTTTCTTT. It specifies CASLDGGWDGTEAFF. The chain uses TRBV19 and TRBJ1-1; tentative D call: TRBD1 (6 bases). Germline loops: CDR1 LNHDA, CDR2 SQIVND (reference sequence). V lost 9 bases, J lost 4 bases, and 21 bases lay in between. The CDR3 has 15 amino acids.